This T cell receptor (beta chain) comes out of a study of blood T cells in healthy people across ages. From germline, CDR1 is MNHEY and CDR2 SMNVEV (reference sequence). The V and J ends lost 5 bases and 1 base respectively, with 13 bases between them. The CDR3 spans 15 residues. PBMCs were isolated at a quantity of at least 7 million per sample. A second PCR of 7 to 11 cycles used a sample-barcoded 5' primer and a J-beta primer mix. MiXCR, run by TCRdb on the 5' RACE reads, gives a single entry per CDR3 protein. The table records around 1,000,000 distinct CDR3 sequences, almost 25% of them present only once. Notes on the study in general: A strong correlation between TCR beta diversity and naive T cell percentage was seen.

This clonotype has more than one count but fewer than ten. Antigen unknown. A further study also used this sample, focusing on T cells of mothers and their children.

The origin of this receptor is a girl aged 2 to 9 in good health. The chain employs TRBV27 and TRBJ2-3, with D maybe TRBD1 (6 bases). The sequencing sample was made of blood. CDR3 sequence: CASSPGQICTDTQYF. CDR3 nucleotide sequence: TGTGCCAGCAGTCCCGGACAGATATGCACAGATACGCAGTATTTT.